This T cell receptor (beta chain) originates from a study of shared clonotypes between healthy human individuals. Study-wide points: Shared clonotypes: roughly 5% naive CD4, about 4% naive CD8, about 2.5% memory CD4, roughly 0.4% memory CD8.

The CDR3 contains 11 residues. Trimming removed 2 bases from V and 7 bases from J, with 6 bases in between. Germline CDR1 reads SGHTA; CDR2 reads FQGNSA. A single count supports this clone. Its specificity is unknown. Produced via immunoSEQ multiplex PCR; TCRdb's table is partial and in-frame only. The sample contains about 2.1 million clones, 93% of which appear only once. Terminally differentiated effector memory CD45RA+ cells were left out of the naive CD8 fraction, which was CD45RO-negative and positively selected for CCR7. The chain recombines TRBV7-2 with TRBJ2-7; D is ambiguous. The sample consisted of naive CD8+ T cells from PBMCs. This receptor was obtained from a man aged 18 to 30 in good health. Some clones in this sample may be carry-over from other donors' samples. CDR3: CASSLSWEQYF. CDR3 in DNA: TGTGCCAGCAGCTTATCATGGGAGCAGTACTTC.